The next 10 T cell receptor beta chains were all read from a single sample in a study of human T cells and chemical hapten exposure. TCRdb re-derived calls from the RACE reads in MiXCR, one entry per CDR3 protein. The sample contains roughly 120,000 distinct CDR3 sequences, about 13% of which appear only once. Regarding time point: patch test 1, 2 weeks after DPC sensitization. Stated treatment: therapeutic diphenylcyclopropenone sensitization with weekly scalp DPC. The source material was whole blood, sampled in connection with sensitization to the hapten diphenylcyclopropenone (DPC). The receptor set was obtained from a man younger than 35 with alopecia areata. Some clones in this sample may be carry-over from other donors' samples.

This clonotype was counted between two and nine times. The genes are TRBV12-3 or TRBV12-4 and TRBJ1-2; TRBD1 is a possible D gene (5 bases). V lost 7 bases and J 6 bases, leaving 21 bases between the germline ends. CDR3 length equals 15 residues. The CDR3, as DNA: TGTGCCAGCAAACGGTCCGGGACGGGACGACATGGCTACACCTTC. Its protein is CASKRSGTGRHGYTF.

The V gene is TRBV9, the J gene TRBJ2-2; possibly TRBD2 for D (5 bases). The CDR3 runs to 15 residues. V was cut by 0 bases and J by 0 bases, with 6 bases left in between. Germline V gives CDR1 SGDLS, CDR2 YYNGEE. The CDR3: CASSVGGSNTGELFF. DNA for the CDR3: TGTGCCAGCAGCGTAGGAGGGTCGAACACCGGGGAGCTGTTTTTT.

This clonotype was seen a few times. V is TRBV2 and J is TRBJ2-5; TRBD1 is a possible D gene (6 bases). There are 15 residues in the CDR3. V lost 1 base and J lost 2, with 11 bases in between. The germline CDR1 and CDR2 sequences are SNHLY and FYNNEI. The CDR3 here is CASSEGGLRQETQYF. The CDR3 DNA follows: TGTGCCAGCAGTGAAGGGGGGCTCCGGCAAGAGACCCAGTACTTC.

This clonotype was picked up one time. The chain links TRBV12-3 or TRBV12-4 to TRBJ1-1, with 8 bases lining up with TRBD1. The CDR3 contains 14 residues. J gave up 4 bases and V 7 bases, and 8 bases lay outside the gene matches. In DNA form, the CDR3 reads TGTGCCAGCAAATCGACAGGGGTTGTCACTGAAGCTTTCTTT. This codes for CASKSTGVVTEAFF.

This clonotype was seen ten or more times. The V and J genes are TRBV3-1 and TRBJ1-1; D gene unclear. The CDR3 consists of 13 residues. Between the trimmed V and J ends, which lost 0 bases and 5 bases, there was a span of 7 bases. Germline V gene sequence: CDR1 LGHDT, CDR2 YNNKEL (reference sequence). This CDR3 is CASSQEYATEAFF. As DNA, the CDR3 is TGTGCCAGCAGCCAAGAGTACGCGACTGAAGCTTTCTTT.

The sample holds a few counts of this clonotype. The CDR3, as DNA: TGTGCCAGCAGTTACGAAGGGGGGAGTGGGAACACTGAAGCTTTCTTT. It is translated as CASSYEGGSGNTEAFF. The gene calls are TRBV6-2 or TRBV6-3 and TRBJ1-1, with D perhaps TRBD1 (6 bases). The V and J ends lost 2 bases and 1 base respectively, with 14 bases between them. Germline V gives CDR1 MNHEY, CDR2 SVGEGT. This CDR3 is built from 16 residues.

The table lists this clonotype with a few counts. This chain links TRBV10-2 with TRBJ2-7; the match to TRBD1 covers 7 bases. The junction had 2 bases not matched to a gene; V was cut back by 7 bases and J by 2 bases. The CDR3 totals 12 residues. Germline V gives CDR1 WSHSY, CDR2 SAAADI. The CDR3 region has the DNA TGCGCCAGCACCGGGACAGCCTACGAGCAGTACTTC. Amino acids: CASTGTAYEQYF.

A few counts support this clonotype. The CDR3 DNA follows: TGTGCCAGCAGCCAAGACAGGGCCTATGGCTACACCTTC. Translating it yields CASSQDRAYGYTF. The gene calls are TRBV14 and TRBJ1-2; D is possibly TRBD1 (5 bases). Germline loops: CDR1 SGHDN, CDR2 FVKESK. There are 13 residues in the CDR3. The V end was cut by 0 bases, the J end by 4 bases, with 6 bases between.

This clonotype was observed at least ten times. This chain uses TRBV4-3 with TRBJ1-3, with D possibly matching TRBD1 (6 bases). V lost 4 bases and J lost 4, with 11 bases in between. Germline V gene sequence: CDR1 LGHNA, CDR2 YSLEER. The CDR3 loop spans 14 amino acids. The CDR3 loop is CASSPGVWGNTIYF. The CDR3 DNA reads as TGCGCCAGCAGCCCAGGGGTTTGGGGAAACACCATATATTTT.

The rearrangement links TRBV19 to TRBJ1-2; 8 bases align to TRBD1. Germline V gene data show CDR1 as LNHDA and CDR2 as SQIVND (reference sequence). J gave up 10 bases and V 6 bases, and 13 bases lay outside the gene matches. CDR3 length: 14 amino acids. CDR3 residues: CASSPRDRLGTYTF. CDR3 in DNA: TGTGCCAGTAGCCCGAGGGACAGGCTCGGAACCTACACCTTC.